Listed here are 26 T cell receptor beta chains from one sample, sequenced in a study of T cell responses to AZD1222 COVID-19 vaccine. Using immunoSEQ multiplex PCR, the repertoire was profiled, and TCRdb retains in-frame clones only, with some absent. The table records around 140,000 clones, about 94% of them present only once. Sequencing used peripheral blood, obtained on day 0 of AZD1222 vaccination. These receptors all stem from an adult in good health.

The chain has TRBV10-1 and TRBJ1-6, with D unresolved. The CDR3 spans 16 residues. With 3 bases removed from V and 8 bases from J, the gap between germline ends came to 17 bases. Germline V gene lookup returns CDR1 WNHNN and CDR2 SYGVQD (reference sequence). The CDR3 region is CASSELLAVGDSPLHF. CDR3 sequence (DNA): TGCGCCAGCAGTGAACTTCTGGCGGTGGGCGATTCACCCCTCCACTTT.

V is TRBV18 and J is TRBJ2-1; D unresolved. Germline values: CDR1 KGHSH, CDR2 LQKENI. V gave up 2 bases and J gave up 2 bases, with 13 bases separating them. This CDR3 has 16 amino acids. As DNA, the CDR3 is TGTGCCAGCTCACCAACGGCCCTCGAGGCCTACAATGAGCAGTTCTTC. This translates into CASSPTALEAYNEQFF. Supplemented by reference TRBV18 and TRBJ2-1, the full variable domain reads NAGVMQNPRHLVRRRGQEARLRCSPMKGHSHVYWYRQLPEEGLKFMVYLQKENIIDESGMPKERFSAEFPKEGPSILRIQQVVRGDSAAYFCASSPTALEAYNEQFFGPGTRLTVL.

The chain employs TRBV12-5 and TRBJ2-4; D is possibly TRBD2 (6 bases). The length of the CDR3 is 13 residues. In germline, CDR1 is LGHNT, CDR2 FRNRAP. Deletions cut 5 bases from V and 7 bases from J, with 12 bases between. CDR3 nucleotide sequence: TGTGCTAGTGGTCCAGCAGGGAGGAACATTCAGTACTTC. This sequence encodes CASGPAGRNIQYF.

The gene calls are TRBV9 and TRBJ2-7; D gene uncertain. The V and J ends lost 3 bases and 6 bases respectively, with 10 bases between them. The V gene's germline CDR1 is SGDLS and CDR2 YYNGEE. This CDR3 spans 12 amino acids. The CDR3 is CASSASGGEQYF. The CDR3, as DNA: TGTGCCAGCAGCGCCTCGGGTGGCGAGCAGTACTTC.

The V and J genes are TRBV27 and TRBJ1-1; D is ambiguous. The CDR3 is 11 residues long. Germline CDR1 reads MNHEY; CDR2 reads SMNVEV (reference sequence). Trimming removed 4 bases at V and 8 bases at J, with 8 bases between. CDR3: CASSSQSEAFF. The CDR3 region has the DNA TGTGCCAGCAGTTCGCAGTCAGAAGCTTTCTTT.

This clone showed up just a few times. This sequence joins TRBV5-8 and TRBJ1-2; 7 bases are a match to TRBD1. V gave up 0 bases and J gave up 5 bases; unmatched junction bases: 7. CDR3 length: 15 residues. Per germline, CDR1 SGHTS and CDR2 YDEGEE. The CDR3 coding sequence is TGTGCCAGCAGCTTGGTTCCGGGACAGACATATGGCTACACCTTC. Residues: CASSLVPGQTYGYTF.

The CDR3 protein is CASSQDPVLYGYTF. CDR3 DNA: TGCGCCAGCAGCCAAGATCCGGTCCTCTATGGCTACACCTTC. The chain couples TRBV4-1 to TRBJ1-2; D unresolved. V was clipped by 0 bases and J by 4 bases, with 9 bases between them. CDR1 MGHRA and CDR2 YSYEKL come from the germline V gene. The length of the CDR3 is 14 residues.

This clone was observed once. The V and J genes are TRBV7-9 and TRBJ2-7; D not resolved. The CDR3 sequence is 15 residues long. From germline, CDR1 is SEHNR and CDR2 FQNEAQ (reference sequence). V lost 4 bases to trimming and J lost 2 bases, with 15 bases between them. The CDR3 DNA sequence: TGTGCCAGCAGCTCGCTGGGCCTCGGTACCTACGAGCAGTACTTC. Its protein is CASSSLGLGTYEQYF.

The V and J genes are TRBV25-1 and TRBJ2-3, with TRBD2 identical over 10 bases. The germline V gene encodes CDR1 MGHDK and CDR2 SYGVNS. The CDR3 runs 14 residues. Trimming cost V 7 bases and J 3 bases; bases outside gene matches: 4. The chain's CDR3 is CASTLAGDTDTQYF. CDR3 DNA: TGTGCCAGCACCCTAGCGGGGGATACAGATACGCAGTATTTT.

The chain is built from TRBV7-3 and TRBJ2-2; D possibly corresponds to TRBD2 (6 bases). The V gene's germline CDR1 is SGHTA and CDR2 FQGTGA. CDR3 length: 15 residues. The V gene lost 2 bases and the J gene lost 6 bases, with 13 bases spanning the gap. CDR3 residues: CASSLRGNSAGELFF. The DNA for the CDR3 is TGTGCCAGCAGCTTACGCGGGAATTCCGCCGGGGAGCTGTTTTTT.

In DNA form, the CDR3 reads TGTGCCAGCAGTTTACTGGGCAGGGTAGGGGAAAAACTGTTTTTT. This encodes CASSLLGRVGEKLFF. The V gene is TRBV27, the J gene TRBJ1-4; D may be TRBD1 (5 bases). Germline assignment: CDR1 MNHEY and CDR2 SMNVEV (reference sequence). Trimming took off 2 bases at V and 8 bases at J, with 15 bases between the two ends. This CDR3 comprises 15 residues.

CDR3 loop: CASRTDNYGYTF. The CDR3 DNA reads as TGTGCCAGCAGGACAGACAACTATGGCTACACCTTC. The rearrangement joins TRBV7-9 to TRBJ1-2; TRBD1 might be the D (5 bases). The V gene's germline CDR1 is SEHNR and CDR2 FQNEAQ (reference sequence). V shed 6 bases and J shed 2 bases, with 7 bases lying between them. The length of the CDR3 is 12 residues.

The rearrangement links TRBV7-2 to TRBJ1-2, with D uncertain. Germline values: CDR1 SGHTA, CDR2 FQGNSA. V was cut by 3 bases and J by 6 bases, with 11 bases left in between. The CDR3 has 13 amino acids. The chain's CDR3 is CASSFKEGNGYTF. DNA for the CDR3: TGTGCCAGCAGCTTCAAGGAGGGTAATGGCTACACCTTC. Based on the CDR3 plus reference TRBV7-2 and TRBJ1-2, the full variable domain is GAGVSQSPSNKVTEKGKDVELRCDPISGHTALYWYRQSLGQGLEFLIYFQGNSAPDKSGLPSDRFSAERTGGSVSTLTIQRTQQEDSAVYLCASSFKEGNGYTFGSGTRLTVV.

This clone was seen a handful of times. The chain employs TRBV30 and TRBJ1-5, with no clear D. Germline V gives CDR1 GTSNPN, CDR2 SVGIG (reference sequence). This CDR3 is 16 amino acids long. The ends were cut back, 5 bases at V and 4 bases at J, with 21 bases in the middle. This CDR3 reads CAWEASGSLQNQPQHF. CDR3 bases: TGTGCCTGGGAGGCTTCCGGCAGCCTCCAAAATCAGCCCCAGCATTTT.

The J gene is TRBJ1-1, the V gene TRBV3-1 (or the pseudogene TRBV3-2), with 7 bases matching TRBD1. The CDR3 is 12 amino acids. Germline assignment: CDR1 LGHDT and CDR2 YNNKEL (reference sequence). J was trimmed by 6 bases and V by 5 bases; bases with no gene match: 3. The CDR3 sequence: CASSSGTAEAFF. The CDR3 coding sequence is TGTGCCAGCAGCTCCGGGACAGCTGAAGCTTTCTTT.

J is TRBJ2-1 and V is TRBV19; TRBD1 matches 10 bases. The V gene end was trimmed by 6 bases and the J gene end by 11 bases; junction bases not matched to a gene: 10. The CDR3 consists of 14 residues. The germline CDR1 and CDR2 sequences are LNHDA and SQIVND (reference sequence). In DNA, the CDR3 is TGTGCCAGTAGGGCGAGGGACAGGGGAATGAAGCAGTTCTTC. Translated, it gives CASRARDRGMKQFF.

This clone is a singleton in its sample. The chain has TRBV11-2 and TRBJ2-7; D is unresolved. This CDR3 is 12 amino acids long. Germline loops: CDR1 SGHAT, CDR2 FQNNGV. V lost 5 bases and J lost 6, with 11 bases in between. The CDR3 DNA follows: TGTGCCAGCAGCCCGGGCGCCTTCGAGCAGTACTTC. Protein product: CASSPGAFEQYF.

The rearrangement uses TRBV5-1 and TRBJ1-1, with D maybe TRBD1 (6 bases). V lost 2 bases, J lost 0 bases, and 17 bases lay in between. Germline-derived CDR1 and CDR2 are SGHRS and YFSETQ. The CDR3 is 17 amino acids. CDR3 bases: TGCGCCAGCAGCTTATTAAACAGGGCCCTAATGAACACTGAAGCTTTCTTT. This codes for CASSLLNRALMNTEAFF.

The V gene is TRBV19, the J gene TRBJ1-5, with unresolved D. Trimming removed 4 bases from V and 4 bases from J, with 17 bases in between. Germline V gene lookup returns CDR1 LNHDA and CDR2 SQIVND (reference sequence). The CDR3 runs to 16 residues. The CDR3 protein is CASSKSDASYNQPQHF. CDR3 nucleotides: TGTGCCAGTAGTAAGAGCGACGCCTCCTATAATCAGCCCCAGCATTTT.

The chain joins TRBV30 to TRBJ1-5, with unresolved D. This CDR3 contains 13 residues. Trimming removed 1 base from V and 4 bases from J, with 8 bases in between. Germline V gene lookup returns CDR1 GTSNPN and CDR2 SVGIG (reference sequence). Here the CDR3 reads CAWSGRANQPQHF. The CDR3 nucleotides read TGTGCCTGGAGTGGGAGGGCTAATCAGCCCCAGCATTTT.

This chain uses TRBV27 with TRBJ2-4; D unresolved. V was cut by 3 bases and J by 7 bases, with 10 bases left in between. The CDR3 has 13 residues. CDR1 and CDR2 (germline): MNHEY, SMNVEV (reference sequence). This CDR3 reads CASSFFGSNIQYF. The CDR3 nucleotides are TGTGCCAGCAGTTTTTTCGGGTCGAACATTCAGTACTTC.

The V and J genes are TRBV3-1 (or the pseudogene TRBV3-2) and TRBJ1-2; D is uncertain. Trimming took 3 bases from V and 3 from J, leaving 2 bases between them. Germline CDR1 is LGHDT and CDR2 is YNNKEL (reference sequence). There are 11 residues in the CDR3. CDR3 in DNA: TGTGCCAGCAGCCAGGACTATGGCTACACCTTC. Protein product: CASSQDYGYTF.

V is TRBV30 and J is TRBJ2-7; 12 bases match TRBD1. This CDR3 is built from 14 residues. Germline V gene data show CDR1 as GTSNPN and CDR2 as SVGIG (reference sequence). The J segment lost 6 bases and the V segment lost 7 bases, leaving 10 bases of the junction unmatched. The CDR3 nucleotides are TGTGCCTTTGGGACCGGGACAGGGGGCAGCGAGCAGTACTTC. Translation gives CAFGTGTGGSEQYF. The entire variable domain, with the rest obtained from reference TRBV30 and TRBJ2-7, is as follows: SQTIHQWPATLVQPVGSPLSLECTVEGTSNPNLYWYRQAAGRGLQLLFYSVGIGQISSEVPQNLSASRPQDRQFILSSKKLLLSDSGFYLCAFGTGTGGSEQYFGPGTRLTVT.

CDR3 loop: CASSYQKGQGQEKLFF. The CDR3 bases are TGTGCCAGCAGTTACCAAAAAGGACAGGGGCAAGAAAAACTGTTTTTT. V gene TRBV6-5 combines with J gene TRBJ1-4; 9 bases line up with TRBD1. The length of the CDR3 is 16 residues. V lost 2 bases and J lost 8; bases outside the gene matches: 9. CDR1 is MNHEY and CDR2 is SVGAGI in the germline V gene.

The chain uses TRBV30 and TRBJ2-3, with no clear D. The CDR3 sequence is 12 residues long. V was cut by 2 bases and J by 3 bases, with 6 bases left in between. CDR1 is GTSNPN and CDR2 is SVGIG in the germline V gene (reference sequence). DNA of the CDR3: TGTGCCTGGAGTCCCCGGACAGATACGCAGTATTTT. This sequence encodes CAWSPRTDTQYF.

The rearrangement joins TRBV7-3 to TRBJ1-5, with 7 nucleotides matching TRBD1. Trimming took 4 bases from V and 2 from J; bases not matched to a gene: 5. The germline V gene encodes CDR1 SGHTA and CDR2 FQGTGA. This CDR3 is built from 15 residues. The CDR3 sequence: CASSYRGKGNQPQHF. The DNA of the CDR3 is TGTGCCAGCAGCTACAGGGGTAAAGGCAATCAGCCCCAGCATTTT.